This T cell receptor (beta chain) was documented in a study of OX40 agonist ivuxolimab in advanced cancers. For the study at large: Dose-escalation patients were diagnosed with hepatocellular carcinoma, melanoma, renal cell cancer or head and neck cancer. Partial response was recorded in three patients: one hepatocellular carcinoma and two cutaneous melanoma cases. The group had a mean age of about 60 years, ranged from 23 to 79, and was 80% to 90% male.

Only in-frame clones appear in the TCRdb table, and some are missing; sequencing was by immunoSEQ multiplex PCR. The repertoire holds 20,000 to 25,000 clones, with roughly 70% as singletons. The V and J ends lost 2 bases and 0 bases respectively, with 11 bases between them. Germline lookup yields CDR1 SQVTM and CDR2 ANQGSEA. CDR3 length: 14 residues. Autoimmune disease history or systemic immunosuppression disqualified patients. The sequencing used CD4+ or CD8+ T cells sorted from blood, collected in a trial of the OX40 agonist ivuxolimab. The source is an adult with an advanced solid tumor such as melanoma, head and neck, liver or kidney cancer. The V gene is TRBV29-1, the J gene TRBJ2-7; D tentatively reads TRBD1 or TRBD2 (6 bases each). As DNA, the CDR3 is TGCAGCGTTGAAAGACTAGGGGGCTCCTACGAGCAGTACTTC. Translating gives CSVERLGGSYEQYF.